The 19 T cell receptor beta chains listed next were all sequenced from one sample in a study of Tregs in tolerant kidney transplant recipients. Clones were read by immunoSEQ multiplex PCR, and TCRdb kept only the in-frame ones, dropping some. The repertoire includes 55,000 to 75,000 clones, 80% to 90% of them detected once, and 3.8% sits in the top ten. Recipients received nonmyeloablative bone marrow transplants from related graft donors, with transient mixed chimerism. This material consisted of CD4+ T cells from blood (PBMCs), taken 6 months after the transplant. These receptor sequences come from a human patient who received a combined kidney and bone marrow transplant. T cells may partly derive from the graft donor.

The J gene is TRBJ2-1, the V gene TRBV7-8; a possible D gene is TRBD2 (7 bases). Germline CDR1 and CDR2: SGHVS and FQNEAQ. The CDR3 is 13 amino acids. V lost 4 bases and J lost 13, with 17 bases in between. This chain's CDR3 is CASSSRGGVEQFF. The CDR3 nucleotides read TGTGCCAGCAGCTCCAGGGGAGGGGTCGAACAGTTCTTC.

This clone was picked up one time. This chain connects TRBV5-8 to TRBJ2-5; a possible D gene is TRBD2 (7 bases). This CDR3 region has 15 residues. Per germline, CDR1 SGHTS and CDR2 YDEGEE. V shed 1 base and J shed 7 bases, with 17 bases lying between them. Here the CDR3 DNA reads TGTGCCAGCAGCTTGAGGGGGGGAGGGGAGACGACCCAGTACTTC. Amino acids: CASSLRGGGETTQYF.

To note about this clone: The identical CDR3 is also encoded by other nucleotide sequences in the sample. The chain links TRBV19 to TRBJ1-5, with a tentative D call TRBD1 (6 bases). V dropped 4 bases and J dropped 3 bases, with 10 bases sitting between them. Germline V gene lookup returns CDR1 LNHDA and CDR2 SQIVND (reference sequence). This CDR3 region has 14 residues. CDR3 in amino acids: CASSTTGNNQPQHF. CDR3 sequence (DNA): TGTGCCAGTAGTACGACAGGAAACAATCAGCCCCAGCATTTT.

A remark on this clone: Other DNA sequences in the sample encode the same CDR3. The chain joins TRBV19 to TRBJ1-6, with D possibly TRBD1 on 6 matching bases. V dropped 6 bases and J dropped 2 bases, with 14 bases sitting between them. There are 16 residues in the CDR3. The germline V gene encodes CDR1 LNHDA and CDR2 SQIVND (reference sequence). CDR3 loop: CASSLTGYTYNSPLHF. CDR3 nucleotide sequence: TGTGCCAGTAGCCTAACAGGGTACACCTATAATTCACCCCTCCACTTT.

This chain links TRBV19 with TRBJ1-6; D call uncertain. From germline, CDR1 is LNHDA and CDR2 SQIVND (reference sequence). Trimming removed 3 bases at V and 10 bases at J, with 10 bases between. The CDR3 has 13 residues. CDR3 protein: CASSIGGGSPLHF. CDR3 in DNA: TGTGCCAGTAGTATTGGAGGTGGGTCACCCCTCCACTTT.

The CDR3, as DNA: TGTGCCATCAACCCGGCTCAGGATAACACTGAAGCTTTCTTT. Amino acid sequence: CAINPAQDNTEAFF. The J gene is TRBJ1-1, the V gene TRBV10-3; D remains unclear. This CDR3 has 14 residues. The V and J ends lost 7 bases and 2 bases respectively, with 14 bases between them. Per germline, CDR1 ENHRY and CDR2 SYGVKD.

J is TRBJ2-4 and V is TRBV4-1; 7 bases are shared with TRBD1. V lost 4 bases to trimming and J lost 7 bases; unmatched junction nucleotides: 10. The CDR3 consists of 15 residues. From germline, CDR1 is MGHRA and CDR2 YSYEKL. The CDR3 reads CASSRIQGEMNIQYF. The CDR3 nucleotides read TGCGCCAGCAGCCGAATTCAGGGGGAGATGAACATTCAGTACTTC.

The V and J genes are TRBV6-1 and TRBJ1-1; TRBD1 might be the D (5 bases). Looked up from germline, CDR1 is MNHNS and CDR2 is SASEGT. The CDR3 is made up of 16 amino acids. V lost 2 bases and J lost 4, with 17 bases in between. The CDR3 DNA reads TGTGCCAGCAGTGAAACAGCAGGGAGGGGTAGCACTGAAGCTTTCTTT. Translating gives CASSETAGRGSTEAFF.

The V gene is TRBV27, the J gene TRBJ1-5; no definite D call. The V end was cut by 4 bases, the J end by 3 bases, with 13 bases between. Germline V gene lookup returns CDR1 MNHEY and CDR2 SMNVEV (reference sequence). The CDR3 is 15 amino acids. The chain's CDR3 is CASSSGRSSNQPQHF. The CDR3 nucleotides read TGTGCCAGCAGTTCCGGCAGGTCATCCAATCAGCCCCAGCATTTT.

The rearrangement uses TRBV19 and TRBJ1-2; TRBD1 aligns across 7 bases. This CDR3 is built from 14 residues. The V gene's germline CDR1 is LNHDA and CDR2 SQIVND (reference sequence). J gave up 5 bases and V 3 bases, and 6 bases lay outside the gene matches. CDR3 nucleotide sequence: TGTGCCAGTAGTATTGGGCAGGGGGATTATGGCTACACCTTC. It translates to CASSIGQGDYGYTF.

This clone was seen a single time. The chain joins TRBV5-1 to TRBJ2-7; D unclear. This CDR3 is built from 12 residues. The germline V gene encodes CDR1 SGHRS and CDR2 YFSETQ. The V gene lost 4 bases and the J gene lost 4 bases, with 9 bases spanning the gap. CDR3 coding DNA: TGCGCCAGCAGCAGAGACGGGTACGAGCAGTACTTC. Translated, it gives CASSRDGYEQYF. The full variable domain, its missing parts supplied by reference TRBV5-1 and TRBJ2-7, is KAGVTQTPRYLIKTRGQQVTLSCSPISGHRSVSWYQQTPGQGLQFLFEYFSETQRNKGNFPGRFSGRQFSNSRSEMNVSTLELGDSALYLCASSRDGYEQYFGPGTRLTVT.

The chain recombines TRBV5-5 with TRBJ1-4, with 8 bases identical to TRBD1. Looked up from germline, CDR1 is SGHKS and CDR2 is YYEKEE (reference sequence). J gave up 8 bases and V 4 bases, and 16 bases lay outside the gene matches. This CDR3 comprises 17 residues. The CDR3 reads CASSLYNGQGVSEKLFF. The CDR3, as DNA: TGTGCCAGCAGCCTATACAACGGACAGGGTGTTTCAGAAAAACTGTTTTTT.

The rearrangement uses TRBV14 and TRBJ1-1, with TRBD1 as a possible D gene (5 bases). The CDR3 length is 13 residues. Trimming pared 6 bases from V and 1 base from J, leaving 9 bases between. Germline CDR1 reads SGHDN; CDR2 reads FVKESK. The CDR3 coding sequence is TGTGCCAGCAGGGCTGGACAGAACACTGAAGCTTTCTTT. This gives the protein CASRAGQNTEAFF.

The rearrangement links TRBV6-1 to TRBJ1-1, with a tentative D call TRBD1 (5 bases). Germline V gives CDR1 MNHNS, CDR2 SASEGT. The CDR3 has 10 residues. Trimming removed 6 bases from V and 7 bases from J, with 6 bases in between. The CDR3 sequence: CASRDSEAFF. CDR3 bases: TGTGCCAGCAGAGACAGTGAAGCTTTCTTT.

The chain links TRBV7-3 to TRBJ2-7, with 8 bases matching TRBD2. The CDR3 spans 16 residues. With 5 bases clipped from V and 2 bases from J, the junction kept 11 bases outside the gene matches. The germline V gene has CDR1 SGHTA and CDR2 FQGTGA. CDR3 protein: CASSLSGTRVTYEQYF. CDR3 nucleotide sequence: TGTGCCAGCAGCCTCTCCGGGACTAGAGTAACCTACGAGCAGTACTTC.

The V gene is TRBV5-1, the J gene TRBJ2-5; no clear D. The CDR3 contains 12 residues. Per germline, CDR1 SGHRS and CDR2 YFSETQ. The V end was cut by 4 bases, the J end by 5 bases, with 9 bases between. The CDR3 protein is CASSPVRETQYF. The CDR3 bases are TGCGCCAGCAGCCCGGTCCGGGAGACCCAGTACTTC.

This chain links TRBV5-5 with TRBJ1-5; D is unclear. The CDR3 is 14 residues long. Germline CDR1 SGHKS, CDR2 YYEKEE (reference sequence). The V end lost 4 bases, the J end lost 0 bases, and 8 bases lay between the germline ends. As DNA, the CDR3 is TGTGCCAGCAGCCACCGGGATAGCAATCAGCCCCAGCATTTT. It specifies CASSHRDSNQPQHF.

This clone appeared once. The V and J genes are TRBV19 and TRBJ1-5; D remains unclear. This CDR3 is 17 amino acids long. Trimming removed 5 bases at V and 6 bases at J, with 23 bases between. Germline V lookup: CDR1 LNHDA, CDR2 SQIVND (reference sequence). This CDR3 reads CASSPSRTATTGQPQHF. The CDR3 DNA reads TGTGCCAGTAGTCCCTCAAGGACTGCTACAACGGGTCAGCCCCAGCATTTT.

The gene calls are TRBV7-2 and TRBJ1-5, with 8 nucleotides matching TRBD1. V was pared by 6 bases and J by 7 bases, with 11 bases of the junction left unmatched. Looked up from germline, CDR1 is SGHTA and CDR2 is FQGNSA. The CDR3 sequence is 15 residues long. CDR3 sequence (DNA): TGTGCCAGCAGATTAAAGTCAGGGGGCGACCAGCCCCAGCATTTT. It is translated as CASRLKSGGDQPQHF. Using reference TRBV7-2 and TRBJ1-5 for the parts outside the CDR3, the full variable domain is GAGVSQSPSNKVTEKGKDVELRCDPISGHTALYWYRQSLGQGLEFLIYFQGNSAPDKSGLPSDRFSAERTGGSVSTLTIQRTQQEDSAVYLCASRLKSGGDQPQHFGDGTRLSIL.